The 4 T cell receptor beta chains reported below all come from one sample, sequenced in a study of T cells and Merkel cell carcinoma outcomes. Sequencing was performed with immunoSEQ multiplex PCR; in TCRdb, only in-frame clones are kept and a portion is missing. The table shows roughly 4,200 clones, with roughly 92% occurring only once. The sequencing input was tumor tissue from Merkel cell carcinoma. The receptor source for this set is a human donor with Merkel cell carcinoma.

The V call is TRBV11-2, the J call TRBJ1-1; 7 positions agree with TRBD1. Looked up from germline, CDR1 is SGHAT and CDR2 is FQNNGV. The CDR3 loop spans 14 amino acids. The J segment lost 0 bases and the V segment lost 5 bases, leaving 3 bases of the junction unmatched. The CDR3 nucleotides read TGTGCCAGCAGCCGGAGGGGGCTGAACACTGAAGCTTTCTTT. As protein: CASSRRGLNTEAFF.

The rearrangement links TRBV15 to TRBJ1-1; maybe TRBD1 (5 bases). The CDR3 loop spans 14 amino acids. Germline V lookup: CDR1 LNHNV, CDR2 YYDKDF (reference sequence). Trimming shortened V by 8 bases and J by 2 bases, and 15 bases separated the two germline ends. The CDR3: CATGAGRTNTEAFF. Written as DNA, the CDR3 is TGTGCCACCGGGGCAGGCCGGACCAACACTGAAGCTTTCTTT.

This chain links TRBV7-2 with TRBJ2-5, with D unresolved. The germline V gene encodes CDR1 SGHTA and CDR2 FQGNSA. The CDR3 length is 13 residues. Trimming took off 1 base at V and 5 bases at J, with 8 bases between the two ends. CDR3: CASSLGVGETQYF. The DNA of the CDR3 is TGTGCCAGCAGCTTAGGGGTCGGGGAGACCCAGTACTTC.

The chain is built from TRBV5-1 and TRBJ1-5; D is uncertain. Trimming shortened V by 1 base and J by 4 bases, and 6 bases separated the two germline ends. In germline, CDR1 is SGHRS, CDR2 YFSETQ. The CDR3 extends over 13 amino acids. For the CDR3, the DNA is TGCGCCAGCAGCTTGTCCACGAATCAGCCCCAGCATTTT. This sequence encodes CASSLSTNQPQHF.